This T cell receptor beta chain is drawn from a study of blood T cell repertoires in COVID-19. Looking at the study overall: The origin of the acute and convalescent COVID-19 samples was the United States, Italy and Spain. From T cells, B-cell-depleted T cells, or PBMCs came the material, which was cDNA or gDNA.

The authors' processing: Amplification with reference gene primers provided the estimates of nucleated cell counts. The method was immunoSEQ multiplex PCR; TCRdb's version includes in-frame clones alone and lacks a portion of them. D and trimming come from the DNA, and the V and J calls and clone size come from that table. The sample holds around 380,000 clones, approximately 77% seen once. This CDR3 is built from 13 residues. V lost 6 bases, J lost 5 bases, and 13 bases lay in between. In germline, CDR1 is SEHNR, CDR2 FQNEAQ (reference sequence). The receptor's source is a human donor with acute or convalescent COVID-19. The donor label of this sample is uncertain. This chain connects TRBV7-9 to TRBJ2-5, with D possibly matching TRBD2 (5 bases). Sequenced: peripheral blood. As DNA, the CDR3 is TGTGCCAGCAGTGACCCCTCGGGGGAGACCCAGTACTTC. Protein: CASSDPSGETQYF.